One sample yielded the 13 T cell receptor beta chains listed below, sequenced in a study of T cell responses to AZD1222 COVID-19 vaccine. Libraries were prepared by immunoSEQ multiplex PCR; TCRdb keeps only in-frame clonotypes and omits some of them. The table records about 77,000 clones, under 95% of them present only once. The starting material was peripheral blood, obtained 28 days after the second AZD1222 dose. These receptors were taken from an adult who received the AZD1222 COVID-19 vaccine.

The DNA for the CDR3 is TGTGCCAGCAGCTTGCAGGAGGACTACGAGCAGTACTTC. Translation gives CASSLQEDYEQYF. V is TRBV5-5 and J is TRBJ2-7; the D gene is possibly TRBD2 (5 bases). Germline V gene data show CDR1 as SGHKS and CDR2 as YYEKEE (reference sequence). The CDR3 runs 13 residues. V was cut by 1 base and J by 3 bases, with 8 bases left in between.

V usage is TRBV2 and J usage is TRBJ2-4; either TRBD1 or TRBD2 may supply D (5 bases each). Germline CDR1 SNHLY, CDR2 FYNNEI. Trimming pared 5 bases from V and 6 bases from J, leaving 11 bases between. This CDR3 spans 13 amino acids. This CDR3 is CASSLGTVNIQYF. The CDR3 bases are TGTGCCAGCAGTCTTGGGACGGTAAACATTCAGTACTTC.

The V gene is TRBV6-5, the J gene TRBJ1-5; no firm D call. Per germline, CDR1 MNHEY and CDR2 SVGAGI. The CDR3 totals 15 residues. V lost 6 bases and J 9 bases, leaving 21 bases between the germline ends. The CDR3 spells CASSQEPASVLPQHF. CDR3 in DNA: TGTGCCAGCAGCCAAGAACCGGCTTCGGTGTTGCCCCAGCATTTT.

J is TRBJ2-3 and V is TRBV30; D call uncertain. The V end lost 5 bases, the J end lost 0 bases, and 12 bases lay between the germline ends. The germline CDR1 and CDR2 sequences are GTSNPN and SVGIG (reference sequence). CDR3 length: 14 amino acids. The DNA for the CDR3 is TGTGCCTGGTCTCGGGTGTCTAGCACAGATACGCAGTATTTT. Its protein product is CAWSRVSSTDTQYF. Supplemented by reference TRBV30 and TRBJ2-3, the full variable domain reads SQTIHQWPATLVQPVGSPLSLECTVEGTSNPNLYWYRQAAGRGLQLLFYSVGIGQISSEVPQNLSASRPQDRQFILSSKKLLLSDSGFYLCAWSRVSSTDTQYFGPGTRLTVL.

V is TRBV27 and J is TRBJ1-2, with 11 bases that match TRBD1. The CDR3 consists of 15 residues. Trimming at V came to 4 bases and at J to 4 bases, leaving 5 bases not matched to a gene. In germline, CDR1 is MNHEY, CDR2 SMNVEV (reference sequence). This CDR3 is CASSSPGTGGYGYTF. CDR3 nucleotides: TGTGCCAGCAGTTCACCCGGGACAGGGGGCTATGGCTACACCTTC.

This chain uses TRBV15 with TRBJ1-1; D unclear. Trimming stripped 1 base from V and 2 bases from J, with 8 bases between. Per germline, CDR1 LNHNV and CDR2 YYDKDF (reference sequence). CDR3 length equals 14 residues. In DNA, the CDR3 is TGTGCCACCAGCAGAGGTGGCCTTAACACTGAAGCTTTCTTT. This gives the protein CATSRGGLNTEAFF. The complete variable domain, with remaining parts taken from reference TRBV15 and TRBJ1-1, reads DAMVIQNPRYQVTQFGKPVTLSCSQTLNHNVMYWYQQKSSQAPKLLFHYYDKDFNNEADTPDNFQSRRPNTSFCFLDIRSPGLGDTAMYLCATSRGGLNTEAFFGQGTRLTVV.

This chain joins TRBV30 and TRBJ1-6; no clear D gene. Germline loops: CDR1 GTSNPN, CDR2 SVGIG (reference sequence). The CDR3 totals 12 residues. V lost 1 base to trimming and J lost 14 bases, with 12 bases between them. The CDR3 spells CAWSGSDLALHF. The CDR3 bases are TGTGCCTGGAGTGGTTCCGATCTGGCCCTCCACTTT.

This rearrangement joins TRBV12-3 or TRBV12-4 to TRBJ2-2, with TRBD2 as a possible D gene (5 bases). This CDR3 is built from 13 residues. V lost 9 bases and J lost 6, with 14 bases in between. CDR3 sequence (DNA): TGTGCCAGTGCGGGCTCTCGGGCCGGGGAGCTGTTTTTT. It yields the protein CASAGSRAGELFF.

J is TRBJ2-1 and V is TRBV7-9; D gene uncertain. The length of the CDR3 is 11 residues. Germline V gene sequence: CDR1 SEHNR, CDR2 FQNEAQ (reference sequence). The V end was cut by 1 base, the J end by 8 bases, with 3 bases between. The CDR3 is CASSLVDEQFF. CDR3 DNA: TGTGCCAGCAGCTTAGTCGATGAGCAGTTCTTC. The full variable domain, in which reference TRBV7-9 and TRBJ2-1 provide the parts outside the CDR3, is DTGVSQNPRHKITKRGQNVTFRCDPISEHNRLYWYRQTLGQGPEFLTYFQNEAQLEKSRLLSDRFSAERPKGSFSTLEIQRTEQGDSAMYLCASSLVDEQFFGPGTRLTVL.

The J gene is TRBJ2-7, the V gene TRBV7-3, with D possibly TRBD2 on 7 matching bases. V gave up 5 bases and J gave up 5 bases, with 16 bases separating them. CDR1 SGHTA and CDR2 FQGTGA come from the germline V gene. The CDR3 spans 14 residues. CDR3 amino acids: CASSPSGGLDEQYF. The CDR3 DNA is TGTGCCAGCAGCCCCTCCGGGGGGCTTGACGAGCAGTACTTC.

The rearrangement joins TRBV12-3 or TRBV12-4 to TRBJ1-1; D remains unclear. This CDR3 contains 12 residues. Trimming removed 4 bases at V and 1 base at J, with 4 bases between. The CDR3 loop is CASSYPNTEAFF. CDR3 DNA: TGTGCCAGCAGTTATCCGAACACTGAAGCTTTCTTT.

The chain uses TRBV27 and TRBJ1-1; D possibly corresponds to TRBD1 (6 bases). Germline CDR1 reads MNHEY; CDR2 reads SMNVEV (reference sequence). The germline V and J ends were trimmed by 3 bases and 4 bases, with 15 bases remaining between them. The length of the CDR3 is 15 residues. The CDR3 loop is CASSLPDSKLTEAFF. The DNA for the CDR3 is TGTGCCAGCAGTTTGCCGGACAGTAAGCTCACTGAAGCTTTCTTT.

This chain links TRBV6-2 or TRBV6-3 with TRBJ2-3, with D perhaps TRBD2 (5 bases). V was pared by 4 bases and J by 2 bases, with 13 bases between. The CDR3 runs 15 residues. Germline CDR1 and CDR2: MNHEY and SVGEGT. The CDR3 sequence is CASSSPKGDTDTQYF. CDR3 DNA sequence: TGTGCCAGCAGTTCCCCAAAGGGAGACACAGATACGCAGTATTTT.